This T cell receptor beta chain came from a study of T cell clonotyping in hematopoietic cell transplantation (dated by TCRdb to the early 2020s). A note on the overall study: A total of roughly 150 blood samples were collected in the study from 35 to 45 consecutive transplant recipients and their related donors. Patient recruitment ran from 2015 to January 2017, and follow-up continued until late 2020 or death.

The immunoSEQ assay, a bias-controlled multiplex PCR using V- and J-specific primers, was used to amplify TCR beta CDR3 regions from genomic DNA. A proprietary barcode and Illumina adapter sequences were added to the CDR3 amplicons in a second PCR step. An Illumina MiSeq instrument was used to sequence the CDR3 libraries. Per the authors' processing: Export and quality control were performed with immunoSEQ Analyzer 3.0, and downstream analyses were performed with R Bioconductor and Immunarch. Repertoire metrics were calculated using only productive rearrangements within the normalized downsampled data set. Pathologically expanded clonotypes were defined as those larger than 5 templates in the normalized cohort. The Inverse Simpson Index was used to measure repertoire diversity. To capture all clonotypes, the CMV-specificity analyses were run on the non-normalized data set. The source is immuneACCESS, and TCRdb retained only in-frame sequences with V and J called. Part of the clones is not carried over; for the studies checked, unresolved V genes explain less than half of this, and the remainder is unexplained. V, J and clone size derive from that table, while D and trimming were established from the DNA sequence. This sample is represented by roughly 13,000 clones; nearly 95% of them were singletons. The leading ten clones occupy 4% to 5.5% of the sample.

Turning to this clone: Its antigen specificity is not known. Within one base of it there is no much larger clone, and no base qualities were kept.

From the cysteine through the phenylalanine, the CDR3 covers 16 amino acids. Here the CDR3 DNA is all that survives: 48 bases in frame from base 1. CDR1 and CDR2, per the germline V gene, are MNHNS and SASEGT. V has 0 bases trimmed and J has 8 bases trimmed; junction bases matching no gene number 10. The time point label corresponds to: 30 days after allo-HCT. Recipient blood was collected about 28 days before transplant and at days 30, 100 and 180 after transplant. Using Nuclei Lysis Solution, genomic DNA was extracted from unfractionated peripheral blood mononuclear cells that were either fresh or cryopreserved. What the work shows at the level of the full study, not this receptor alone: Just a small fraction of recipient repertoires overlapped with donor repertoires, and more than 95% appeared de novo at the given depth. Inverse Simpson Index values from donors and from recipients before transplant predicted broader TCR repertoire diversity after transplant. After transplant, TCR diversity in recipients dropped, and pathologically expanded clonotypes climbed progressively between day 30 and day 180. Sample size was limited, and cells were not sorted, so CD4 and CD8 repertoire contributions could not be separated.

Sequenced material: PBMCs, taken 30 days after allogeneic stem cell transplant. Recombination connected TRBV6-1 to TRBJ1-2, with 9 bases in between that match TRBD1. The receptor's source is a male patient between 55 and 70 years old who had an allogeneic stem cell transplant from an unrelated donor, so the T cells may come from the graft donor. Some clones in this sample may be carry-over from other donors' samples. The base sequence is TGTGCCAGCAGTGAAGCGGGAGACAGGGGGTCTTGGGGCTACACCTTC. It translates to CASSEAGDRGSWGYTF.